The text below deals with one T cell receptor (beta chain). No antigen is known for it. No base qualities exist here, and no much larger clone lies one base off it. In the paper's terms, the time point label means: pre-sensitization, week 0. Sample treatment or condition, as interpreted from the label and publication: therapeutic diphenylcyclopropenone sensitization with weekly scalp DPC. Blood at each patch-test visit was drawn before the patch test was applied. Patients were considered eligible if aged 18 to 70, diagnosed with alopecia and deemed suitable for DPC therapy, and patients were excluded if pregnant. Unfractionated whole blood was collected in Tempus Blood RNA tubes, and total RNA was extracted from that blood. These data belong to a study of human T cells and chemical hapten exposure (dated by TCRdb to about 2021). Regarding the study in general: For sensitization, 2% DPC in acetone was applied to an approximately 2 cm by approximately 2 cm area of upper inner arm skin. Patient blood was sampled pre-sensitization (week 0) and at 2, 6 and about 24 weeks after DPC sensitization. Libraries were pooled for sequencing, and variation in per-sample TCR yields was attributed mainly to small differences in library volumes within the pool. Patch testing was done on the upper back using Finn chambers containing 0.01% DPC, and results were scored after 6 days according to International Contact Dermatitis Research Group standards. Twenty-nine alopecia patients provided blood for TCR sequencing at one to four time points (pre-sensitization, 2, 6 and 24 weeks). Throughout the roughly 26-week study period, patients were also given weekly therapeutic DPC doses on the scalp. Alopecia areata with under or over 50% scalp involvement, alopecia totalis and alopecia universalis were represented in the patient cohort, which was mostly female. In alopecia patients, the study followed how the peripheral blood TCR repertoire changed in vivo over primary and secondary sensitization to diphenylcyclopropenone (DPC), a hapten.

The library came from RACE. Sequencing was carried out with a NextSeq 500. During library preparation, unique molecular identifiers were attached to individual cDNA molecules so that TCRs could be counted in a quantitative, reproducible way. From each blood RNA sample, both TCR alpha and TCR beta chains were sequenced. The authors' analysis ran thus. A median of around 100,000 TCRs per sample was observed, with a range of about 23,224 to 750,000. The Decombinator software suite was used to annotate the V, J and CDR3 of the TCR reads. Every sample was subsampled to the same number of TCRs (28,000) for the PS versus PT1 abundance plots. Expanded TCRs were defined as absent before sensitization and observed at least eight times at the 2-week time point. TCRdb ran its own pipeline on the public reads, namely fastp trimming at Q25 and MiXCR clone calling, and kept in-frame beta chains. Entries are consolidated by CDR3 protein sequence, retaining the most common genes and DNA. TCRdb assigned the V and J calls; the authors' analysis was not used. The sample table lists a few hundred thousand distinct CDR3 sequences, 5.5% of them with a count of one. In total, the top ten clones hold 7% to 10% of the sample.

Paper-wide results and their limitations: All patients had alopecia, a presumed autoimmune disease, so their immune response might differ from that of healthy individuals. Expanded TCRs formed significantly more large CDR3 similarity clusters than pre-sensitization or healthy control sets, consistent with antigen-driven responses. Repeated subsampling changed both the strength of the expansion versus patch-test correlation and the threshold at which the correlation became significant. The number of TCRs above 1 in 1000 frequency did not change with DPC sensitization; there was no evidence of global repertoire structure alterations. A positive correlation was found between the number of PT1 expanded TCRs and patch test score, with significance reached at thresholds 8, 16 and 32 but not 4.

Including cysteine and phenylalanine, the CDR3 has 15 amino acids. Left in the record is the CDR3 DNA by itself, 45 bases read in frame from the first base. The germline V gene gives CDR1 as LGHNT and CDR2 as FRNRAP. The V end gives up 6 bases and the J end 7 bases, leaving 9 bases in the junction not matched to a gene. This chain joins TRBV12-5 to TRBJ2-1; 10 junctional bases match TRBD1. The sample was whole blood, taken in connection with sensitization to the hapten diphenylcyclopropenone (DPC). This clonotype originated in a woman between 18 and 29 years old with alopecia areata. Some clones in this sample may be carry-over from other donors' samples. The DNA sequence follows: TGTGCTAGTGGGATAGGACAGGGGGTAGGGAATGAGCAGTTCTTC. The resulting protein is CASGIGQGVGNEQFF.